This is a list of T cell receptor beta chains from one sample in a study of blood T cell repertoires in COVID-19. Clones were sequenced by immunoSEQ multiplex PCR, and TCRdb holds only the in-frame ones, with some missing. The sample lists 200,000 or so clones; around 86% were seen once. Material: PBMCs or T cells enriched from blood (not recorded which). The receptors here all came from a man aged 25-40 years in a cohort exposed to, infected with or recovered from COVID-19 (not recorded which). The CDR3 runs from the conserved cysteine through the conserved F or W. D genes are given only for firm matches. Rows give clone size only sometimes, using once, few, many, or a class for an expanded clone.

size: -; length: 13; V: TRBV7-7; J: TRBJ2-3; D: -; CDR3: CASSRLSTDTQYF; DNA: TGTGCTAGCAGCCGACTTAGCACAGATACGCAGTATTTT
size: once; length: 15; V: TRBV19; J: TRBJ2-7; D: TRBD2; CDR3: CASRPGLAGYYEQYF; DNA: TGTGCCAGTAGGCCGGGACTAGCGGGTTACTACGAGCAGTACTTC
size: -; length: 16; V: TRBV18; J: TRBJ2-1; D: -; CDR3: CASSPGRNSLGNEQFF; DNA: TGTGCCAGCTCACCAGGAAGGAACAGCTTGGGCAATGAGCAGTTCTTC
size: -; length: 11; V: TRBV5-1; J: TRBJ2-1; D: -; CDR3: CASRTGHEQFF; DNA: TGCGCCAGCAGGACAGGCCATGAGCAGTTCTTC
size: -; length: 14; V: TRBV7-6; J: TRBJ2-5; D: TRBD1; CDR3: CASSSTGIVETQYF; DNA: TGTGCCAGCAGCTCGACAGGGATAGTGGAGACCCAGTACTTC
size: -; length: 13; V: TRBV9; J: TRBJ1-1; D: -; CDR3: CASSVQAGTEAFF; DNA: TGTGCCAGCAGCGTACAGGCTGGCACTGAAGCTTTCTTT
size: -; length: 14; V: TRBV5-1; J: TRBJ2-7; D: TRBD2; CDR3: CASRSLAGVYEQYF; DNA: TGCGCCAGCAGATCTCTAGCGGGAGTCTACGAGCAGTACTTC
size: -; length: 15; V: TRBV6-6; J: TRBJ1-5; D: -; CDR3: CASSYSSAGWQPQHF; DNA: TGTGCCAGCAGTTACTCGTCCGCGGGGTGGCAGCCCCAGCATTTT
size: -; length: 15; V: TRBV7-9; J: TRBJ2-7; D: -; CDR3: CASRPPGNWLDEQYF; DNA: TGTGCCAGCAGACCTCCAGGGAATTGGCTCGACGAGCAGTACTTC
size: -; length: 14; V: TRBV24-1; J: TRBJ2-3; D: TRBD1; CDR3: CATRGTGSTDTQYF; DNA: TGTGCCACCAGGGGGACAGGGAGCACAGATACGCAGTATTTT
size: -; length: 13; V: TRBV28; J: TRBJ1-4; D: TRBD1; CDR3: CASSPDRDGKLFF; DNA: TGTGCCAGCAGTCCCGACAGGGATGGAAAACTGTTTTTT
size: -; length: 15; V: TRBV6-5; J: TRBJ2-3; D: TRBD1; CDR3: CASRPQGAPTDTQYF; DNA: TGTGCCAGCAGACCCCAGGGGGCGCCAACAGATACGCAGTATTTT
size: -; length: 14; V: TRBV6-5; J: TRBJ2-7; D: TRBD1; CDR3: CASSYWTGRYEQYF; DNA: TGTGCCAGCAGTTACTGGACAGGGCGTTACGAGCAGTACTTC
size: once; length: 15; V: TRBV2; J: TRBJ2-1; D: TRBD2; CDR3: CASSALLAGYNEQFF; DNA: TGTGCCAGCAGTGCGCTACTAGCGGGCTACAATGAGCAGTTCTTC
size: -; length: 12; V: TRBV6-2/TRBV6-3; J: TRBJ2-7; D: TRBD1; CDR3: CASSYTGGEQYF; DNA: TGTGCCAGCAGTTACACAGGGGGCGAGCAGTACTTC
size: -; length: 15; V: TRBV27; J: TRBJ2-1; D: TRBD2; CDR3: CASRPGTSAVNEQFF; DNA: TGTGCCAGCAGACCCGGGACTAGCGCTGTAAATGAGCAGTTCTTC
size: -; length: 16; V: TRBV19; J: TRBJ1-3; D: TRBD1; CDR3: CASRSPGTGTGNTIYF; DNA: TGTGCCAGTAGAAGTCCCGGGACAGGGACTGGAAACACCATATATTTT
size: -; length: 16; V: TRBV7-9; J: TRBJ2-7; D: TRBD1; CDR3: CASSLEGTGGRFEQYF; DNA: TGTGCCAGCAGCTTAGAAGGGACAGGGGGCAGATTTGAGCAGTACTTC
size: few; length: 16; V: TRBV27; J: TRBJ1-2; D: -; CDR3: CASSKSPGPRDYGYTF; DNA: TGTGCCAGCAGTAAGTCTCCAGGCCCTCGCGACTATGGCTACACCTTC
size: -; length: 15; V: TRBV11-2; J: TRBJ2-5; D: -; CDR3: CASSLGGSGKETQYF; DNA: TGTGCCAGCAGCTTAGGAGGCTCTGGCAAAGAGACCCAGTACTTC
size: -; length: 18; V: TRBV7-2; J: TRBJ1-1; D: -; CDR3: CASSLRSGGVTFGTEAFF; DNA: TGTGCCAGCAGCTTAAGGTCCGGTGGAGTGACGTTTGGCACTGAAGCTTTCTTT
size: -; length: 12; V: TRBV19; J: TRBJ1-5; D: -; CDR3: CASSLTRQPQHF; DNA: TGTGCCAGTAGTCTCACTAGGCAGCCCCAGCATTTT
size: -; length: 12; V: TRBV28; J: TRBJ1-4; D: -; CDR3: CASSWGVEKLFF; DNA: TGTGCCAGCTCCTGGGGGGTTGAAAAACTGTTTTTT
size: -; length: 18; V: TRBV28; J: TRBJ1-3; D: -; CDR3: CASSLLRAGRTSGNTIYF; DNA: TGTGCCAGCAGTTTATTACGTGCAGGGAGGACCTCTGGAAACACCATATATTTT
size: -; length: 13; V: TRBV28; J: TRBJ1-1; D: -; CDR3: CASSWTANTEAFF; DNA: TGTGCCAGCAGTTGGACAGCGAACACTGAAGCTTTCTTT
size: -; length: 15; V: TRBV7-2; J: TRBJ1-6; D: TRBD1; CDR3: CASRKNRGIDSPLHF; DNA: TGTGCCAGCAGGAAAAACAGGGGGATAGATTCACCCCTCCACTTT
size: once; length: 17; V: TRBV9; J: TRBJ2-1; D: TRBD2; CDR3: CASSVGLSGSSYNEQFF; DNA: TGTGCCAGCAGCGTAGGCCTTAGCGGGAGCTCCTACAATGAGCAGTTCTTC
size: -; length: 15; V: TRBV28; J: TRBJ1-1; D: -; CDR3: CASSLSPWANTEAFF; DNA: TGTGCCAGCAGTTTATCCCCCTGGGCGAACACTGAAGCTTTCTTT
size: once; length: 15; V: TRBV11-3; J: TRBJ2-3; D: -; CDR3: CASSLGQGATDTQYF; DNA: TGTGCCAGCAGCTTAGGGCAGGGTGCCACAGATACGCAGTATTTT
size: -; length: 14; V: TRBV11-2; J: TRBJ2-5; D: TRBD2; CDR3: CASSSGTTKETQYF; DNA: TGTGCCAGCAGCTCGGGGACTACAAAAGAGACCCAGTACTTC
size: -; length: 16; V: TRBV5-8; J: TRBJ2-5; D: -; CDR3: CASSYQLGGGSETQYF; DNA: TGTGCCAGCAGCTATCAGCTTGGAGGGGGCTCCGAGACCCAGTACTTC
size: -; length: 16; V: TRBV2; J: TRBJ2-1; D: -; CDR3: CASSGESRGGVDEQFF; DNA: TGTGCCAGCAGTGGGGAATCGAGGGGGGGAGTCGATGAGCAGTTCTTC
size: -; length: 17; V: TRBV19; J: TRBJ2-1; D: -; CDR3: CASSLSTSFSSYNEQFF; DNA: TGTGCCAGTAGTCTTTCGACTAGTTTTAGCTCCTACAATGAGCAGTTCTTC
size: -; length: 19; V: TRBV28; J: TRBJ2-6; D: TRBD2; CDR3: CASSSLSTSGRSGANVLTF; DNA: TGTGCCAGCAGTTCACTTTCGACTAGCGGGAGGTCAGGGGCCAACGTCCTGACTTTC
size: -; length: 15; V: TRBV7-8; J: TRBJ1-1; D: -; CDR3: CASSLARGANTEAFF; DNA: TGTGCCAGCAGCTTAGCCCGGGGGGCTAACACTGAAGCTTTCTTT
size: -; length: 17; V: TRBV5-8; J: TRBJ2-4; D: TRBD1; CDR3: CASSPNRGILAKNIQYF; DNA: TGTGCCAGCAGCCCCAACAGGGGTATCTTAGCCAAAAACATTCAGTACTTC
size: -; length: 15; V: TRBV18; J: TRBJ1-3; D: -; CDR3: CASSPSGSSLNTIYF; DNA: TGTGCCAGCTCACCATCCGGGTCTTCCTTAAACACCATATATTTT
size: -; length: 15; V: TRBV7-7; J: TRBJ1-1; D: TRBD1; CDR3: CASSVIRGKNTEAFF; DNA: TGTGCTAGCAGCGTAATCAGGGGGAAGAACACTGAAGCTTTCTTT
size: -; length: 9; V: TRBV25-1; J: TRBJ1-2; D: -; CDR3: CRSLLGYTF; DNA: TGCCGCTCCCTACTGGGCTACACCTTC
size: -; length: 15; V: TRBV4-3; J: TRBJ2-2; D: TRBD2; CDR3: CASRAGGTNTGELFF; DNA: TGCGCCAGCAGGGCGGGAGGAACGAACACCGGGGAGCTGTTTTTT
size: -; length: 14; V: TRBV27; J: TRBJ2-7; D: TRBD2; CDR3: CASSPTGGGYEQYF; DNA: TGTGCCAGCAGTCCCACTGGGGGGGGCTACGAGCAGTACTTC
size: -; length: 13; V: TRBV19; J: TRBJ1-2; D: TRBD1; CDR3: CASRDRANYGYTF; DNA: TGTGCCAGTCGGGACAGAGCTAACTATGGCTACACCTTC
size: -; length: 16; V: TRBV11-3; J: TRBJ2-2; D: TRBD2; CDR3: CASSFGTSGSDGELFF; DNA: TGTGCCAGCAGCTTTGGGACTAGCGGGAGCGACGGGGAGCTGTTTTTT
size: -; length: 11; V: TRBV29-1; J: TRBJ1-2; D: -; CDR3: CSVVRNYGYTF; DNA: TGCAGCGTTGTCAGGAACTATGGCTACACCTTC
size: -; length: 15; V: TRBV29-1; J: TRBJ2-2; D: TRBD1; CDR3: CSAMGTGGFGGELFF; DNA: TGCAGCGCCATGGGGACAGGGGGCTTTGGCGGGGAGCTGTTTTTT
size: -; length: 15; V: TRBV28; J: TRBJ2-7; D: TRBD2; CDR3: CASSFSAGGPYEQYF; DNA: TGTGCCAGCAGTTTTTCTGCGGGAGGGCCTTACGAGCAGTACTTC
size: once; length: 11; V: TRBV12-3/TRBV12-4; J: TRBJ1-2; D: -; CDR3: CASRSTGGYTF; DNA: TGTGCCAGCAGATCGACTGGTGGCTACACCTTC
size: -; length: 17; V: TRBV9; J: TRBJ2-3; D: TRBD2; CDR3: CASSVVGLAGTTDTQYF; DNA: TGTGCCAGCAGCGTAGTAGGACTAGCGGGGACTACAGATACGCAGTATTTT